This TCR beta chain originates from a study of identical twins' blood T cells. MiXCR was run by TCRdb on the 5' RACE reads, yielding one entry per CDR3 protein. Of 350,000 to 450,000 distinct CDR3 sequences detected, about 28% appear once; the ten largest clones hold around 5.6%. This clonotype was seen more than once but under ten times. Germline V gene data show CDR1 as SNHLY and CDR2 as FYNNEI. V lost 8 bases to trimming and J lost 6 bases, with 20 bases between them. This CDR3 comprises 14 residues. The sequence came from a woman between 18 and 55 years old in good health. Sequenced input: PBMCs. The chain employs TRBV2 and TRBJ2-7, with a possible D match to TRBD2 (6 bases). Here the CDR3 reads CASRNRDSSVEQYF. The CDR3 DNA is TGTGCCAGCCGGAACCGGGACTCCTCCGTCGAGCAGTACTTC.